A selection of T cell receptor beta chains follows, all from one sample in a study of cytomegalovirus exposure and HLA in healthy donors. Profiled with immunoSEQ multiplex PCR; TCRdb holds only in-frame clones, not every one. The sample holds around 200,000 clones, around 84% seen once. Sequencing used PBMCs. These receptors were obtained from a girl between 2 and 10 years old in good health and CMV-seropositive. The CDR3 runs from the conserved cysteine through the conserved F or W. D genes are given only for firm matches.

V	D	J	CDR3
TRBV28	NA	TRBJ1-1	CASSLSTGEAFF
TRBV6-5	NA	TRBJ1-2	CASKPGNVVGGYTF
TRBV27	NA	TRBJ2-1	CASSRTVTYNEQFF
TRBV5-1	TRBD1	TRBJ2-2	CASSFTGGSDTGELFF
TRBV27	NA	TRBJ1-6	CASSLSDFRSPLHF
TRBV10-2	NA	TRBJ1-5	CASSQADRPQHF
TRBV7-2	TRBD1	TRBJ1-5	CASSQDRGRRWSQHF
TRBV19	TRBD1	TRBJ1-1	CASSDPGQDAYTEAFF
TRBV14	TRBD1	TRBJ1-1	CASSQESGQVLEAFF
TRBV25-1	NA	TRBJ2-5	CASSERPGREETQYF
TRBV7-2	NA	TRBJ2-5	CASSLGRAYQETQYF
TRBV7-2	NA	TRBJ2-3	CASSFLAGTDTQYF
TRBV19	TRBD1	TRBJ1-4	CASRTRGRGNEKLFF
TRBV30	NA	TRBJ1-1	CAWSQTAPNTEAFF
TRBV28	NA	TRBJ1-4	CASSLSGSNEKLFF
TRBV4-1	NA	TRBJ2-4	CASSQDWSERLAKNIQYF
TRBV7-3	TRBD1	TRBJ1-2	CASSATGDQNYGYTF
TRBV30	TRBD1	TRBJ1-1	CAWRRDSYMNTEAFF
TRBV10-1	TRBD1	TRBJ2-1	CASSGGDRECGQFF
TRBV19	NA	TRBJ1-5	CASRAGNQPQHF
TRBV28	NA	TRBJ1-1	CASTIHRVAFF
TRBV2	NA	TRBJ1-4	CASSVWGAGEKLFF
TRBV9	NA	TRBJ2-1	CASTPRGMSNEQFF
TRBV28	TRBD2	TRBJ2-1	CASSLKDFLSGSTGEQFF
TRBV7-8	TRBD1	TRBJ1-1	CASSSRTGGTEAFF
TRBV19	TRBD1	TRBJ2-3	CASSFRTGSTDTQYF
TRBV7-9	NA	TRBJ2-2	CASSYPMAGPNTGELFF
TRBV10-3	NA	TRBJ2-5	CAISESMGRETQYF